Listed here is a single T cell receptor beta chain. Antigen specificity is unknown. The library protocol tagged individual cDNA molecules with unique molecular identifiers. TCRdb independently ran MiXCR on the 5' RACE reads; one entry per CDR3 protein. The table includes 75,000 to 100,000 distinct CDR3 sequences, 13% to 15% detected once. This record belongs to a study of early T cells in non-severe SARS-CoV-2 infection. Study overall: The input, bulk RNA from unsorted whole blood, was sequenced, and chains were unpaired.

The CDR3 is 14 residues long. V was pared by 6 bases and J by 6 bases, with 10 bases of the junction left unmatched. CDR1 and CDR2 from the germline V gene are MNHEY and SMNVEV (reference sequence). General study findings and limits: Using VDJdb, the matching emphasized anti-spike CD8 responses while missing private and CD4 specificities.

Sequenced input: whole blood. The chain is built from TRBV27 and TRBJ2-7; 8 bases match TRBD1. The source of this sequence is an adult who was a healthcare worker with PCR-confirmed SARS-CoV-2 infection or an uninfected control (not recorded which). CDR3 loop: CASRRKGQAGEQYF. Written as DNA, the CDR3 is TGTGCCAGCAGGCGTAAGGGACAGGCGGGCGAGCAGTACTTC.